Below, one T cell receptor beta chain is given with its context. This specimen belongs to a study of blood T cell repertoires in COVID-19. TCRdb's table, derived via immunoSEQ multiplex PCR, lists solely in-frame clones and lacks some. The data contain roughly 140,000 clones, roughly 84% of them seen just once; the ten biggest clones take up roughly 8.9%. The TCR comes from a woman in her forties or fifties with acute or convalescent COVID-19. Sequencing was done on a sample of peripheral blood.

The CDR3 DNA follows: TGTGCCACCAGGGACAGGGGCACTGAAGCTTTCTTT. It is translated as CATRDRGTEAFF. The V call is TRBV28, the J call TRBJ1-1, with 10 bases matching TRBD1. The CDR3 is 12 residues long. Trimming at V came to 10 bases and at J to 4 bases, leaving 3 bases not matched to a gene. The germline CDR1 and CDR2 sequences are MDHEN and SYDVKM.